This T cell receptor beta chain was captured in a study of blood T cells in healthy people across ages. Study background: Per every two T cells, about one barcoded beta molecule was captured by template switching.

A sample-barcoded 5' primer and a J-beta primer mix were used in a second PCR of roughly 6 to 11 cycles. TCRdb processed the 5' RACE reads anew with MiXCR; each CDR3 protein has one entry. The table lists some 710,000 distinct CDR3 sequences, 35% to 60% of them singletons. Sequences were obtained from blood. The receptor was isolated from a man aged 80 or over in good health.

The CDR3 here is CASSLSTGNYEQYF. The CDR3 DNA reads as TGTGCCAGCAGTTTAAGTACAGGAAATTACGAGCAGTACTTC. This chain links TRBV28 with TRBJ2-7, with D tentatively TRBD1 (5 bases). V was trimmed by 2 bases and J by 4 bases, leaving 12 bases between them. In germline, CDR1 is MDHEN, CDR2 SYDVKM. The CDR3 loop spans 14 amino acids.